This T cell receptor (beta chain) appears in the sequencing data of a study of OX40 agonist ivuxolimab in advanced cancers. Study-level background: Patients' therapy was ivuxolimab, an antibody that acts as an agonist of OX40 (CD134). In this trial design, patients received ivuxolimab intravenously at 0.01 to 10 mg/kg every 2 weeks. One hepatocellular carcinoma and a couple of cutaneous melanoma patients partially responded.

Turning to this clone: No antigen is known for it.

Using immunoSEQ multiplex PCR, the repertoire was profiled, and TCRdb retains in-frame clones only, with some absent. The sample contains approximately 82,000 clones, roughly 92% of which appear only once. Study conclusions and caveats: Within 6 weeks, CD4+ and CD8+ blood T cells expanded clonally at 0.1 to 3.0 mg/kg.

This receptor was obtained from an adult with an advanced solid tumor such as melanoma, head and neck, liver or kidney cancer. Specimen: CD4+ or CD8+ T cells sorted from blood, collected in a trial of the OX40 agonist ivuxolimab.

CDR3 amino acids: CASSLPDDYNEQFF. Written as DNA, the CDR3 is TGCGCCAGCAGCTTGCCAGACGACTACAATGAGCAGTTCTTC. The chain recombines TRBV5-1 with TRBJ2-1, with D uncertain. This CDR3 region has 14 residues. CDR1 is SGHRS, CDR2 YFSETQ, per germline. The V end was cut by 1 base, the J end by 3 bases, with 8 bases between.